This T cell receptor beta chain came from a study of OX40 agonist ivuxolimab in advanced cancers. Notes on the research overall: Ivuxolimab, which targeted the costimulatory receptor OX40 (CD134), was an agonistic, fully human IgG2 monoclonal antibody. Intravenous ivuxolimab was administered to patients every 2 weeks at six dose levels: 0.01, 0.1, 0.3, 1.5, 3 and 10 mg/kg. Among the roughly 50 dose-escalation patients, some 20 had hepatocellular carcinoma, roughly 15 melanoma, 9 renal cell carcinoma and 9 head and neck cancer. A male proportion of 70% to 90% and a mean age of approximately 62 years, ranging from roughly 23 to 85, were recorded for the dose-escalation cohort. Prior anti-PD-1, anti-PD-L1 or anti-CTLA-4 therapy was permitted, and checkpoint inhibitors had been received by 30% to 40% of dose-escalation patients. Partial responses were achieved by three dose-escalation patients, of whom one had hepatocellular carcinoma and two had cutaneous melanoma. The purpose of peripheral TCRbeta sequencing was to test whether ivuxolimab changed TCR sequence diversity and led to clonal T-cell expansion. The paper covers the monotherapy dose-escalation part of the phase I ivuxolimab trial, which included N ≈ 50 patients. The paper as a whole reports these results and caveats: At doses from 0.1 to 3.0 mg/kg, clonal expansion was seen in both CD4+ and CD8+ blood T cells between baseline and week 6. In partial responders in the 0.1-3.0 mg/kg groups, normalized peripheral clonal expansion was found to be among the lowest, especially among CD8+ T cells. Antigen specificity was not determined for the clonally expanded peripheral T cells. Low levels of normalized T-cell clonal expansion were also seen in some patients who did not respond. After ivuxolimab, more expanded clones were found on average in CD8+ T cells than in CD4+ T cells.

To sequence the TCRbeta CDR3 region, genomic DNA was isolated from the sorted cells. TCRbeta CDR3 regions were sequenced using the immunoSEQ Assay. TCRdb carries this immuneACCESS record with in-frame sequences only. Its versions omit some clonotypes, under half of them owing to an unresolved V gene in the studies checked, with the rest unexplained. Across this sample there are roughly 48,000 clones, with just under 90% seen only once. 10% of the sample comes from the top ten. From the cysteine through the phenylalanine, the CDR3 covers 14 amino acids. The entry retains the CDR3 DNA only, 42 bases that are in frame from base 1. Via the germline V gene, CDR1 is SGDLS and CDR2 YYNGEE. V and J are truncated by 4 bases and 3 bases respectively, leaving an intervening sequence of 13 bases. Concerning this clone itself: The antigen this receptor binds is unknown. Within one base of it there is no much larger clone, and no base qualities were kept.

Patients with autoimmune disease history or receiving systemic immunosuppression were excluded from the trial. Peripheral blood for TCR sequencing was drawn from every dose cohort at baseline, at cycle 4 day 1 and at cycle 7 day 1. Samples came from an open-label, multicenter, first-in-human phase I dose-escalation trial of ivuxolimab. The trial enrolled adults with locally advanced or metastatic head and neck squamous cell, hepatocellular, melanoma or renal cell carcinoma. Before TCR sequencing, CD4+ and CD8+ T cells were separately sorted from peripheral blood. The sample was CD4+ or CD8+ T cells sorted from blood, taken in a trial of the OX40 agonist ivuxolimab. The sequence is built from TRBV9 and TRBJ1-1; the D gene is not confidently resolved. This sequence originates from an adult with an advanced solid tumor such as melanoma, head and neck, liver or kidney cancer. The DNA sequence reads TGTGCCAGCAGCACTCAACTGAGGGACACTGAAGCTTTCTTT. Translated, it gives CASSTQLRDTEAFF. The full variable domain, completed from the reference TRBV9 and TRBJ1-1 proteins outside the CDR3, reads DSGVTQTPKHLITATGQRVTLRCSPRSGDLSVYWYQQSLDQGLQFLIQYYNGEERAKGNILERFSAQQFPDLHSELNLSSLELGDSALYFCASSTQLRDTEAFFGQGTRLTVV.